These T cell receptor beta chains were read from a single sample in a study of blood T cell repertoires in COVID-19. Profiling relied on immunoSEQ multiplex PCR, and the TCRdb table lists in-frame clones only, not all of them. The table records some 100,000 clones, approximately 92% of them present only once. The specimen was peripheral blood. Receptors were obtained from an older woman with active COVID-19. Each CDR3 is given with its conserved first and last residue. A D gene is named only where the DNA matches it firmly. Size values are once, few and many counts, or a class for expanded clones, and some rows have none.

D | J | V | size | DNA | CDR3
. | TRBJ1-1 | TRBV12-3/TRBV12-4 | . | TGTGCCAGCAGTTTATTCGGGACACCGTTTGTTTTCTTT | CASSLFGTPFVFF
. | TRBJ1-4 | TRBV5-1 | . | TGCGCCAGCAGCCCCGAGGGCCGGGGTACTAATGAAAAACTGTTTTTT | CASSPEGRGTNEKLFF
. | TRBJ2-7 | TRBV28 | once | TGTGCCAGCAGTTTAAGGAACAGAAACTCCTACGAGCAGTACTTC | CASSLRNRNSYEQYF
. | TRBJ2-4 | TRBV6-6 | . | TGTGCCAGCAGTAATCCACATGGACTAGCCAAAAACATTCAGTACTTC | CASSNPHGLAKNIQYF
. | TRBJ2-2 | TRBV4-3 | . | TGCGCCAGCGGGCTGGGCCTGGGCGAGTCCGGGGAGCTGTTTTTT | CASGLGLGESGELFF
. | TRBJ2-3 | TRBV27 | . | TGTGCCAGCAAGGACTTTTCAGATACGCAGTATTTT | CASKDFSDTQYF
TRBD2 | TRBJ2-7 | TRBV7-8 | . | TGTGCCAGCAGCTCTGGGTCTAGCGGGAGTATGTACGAGCAGTACTTC | CASSSGSSGSMYEQYF
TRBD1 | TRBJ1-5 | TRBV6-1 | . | TGTGCCAGCAGTGAAGGACAGGGGAATCAGCCCCAGCATTTT | CASSEGQGNQPQHF
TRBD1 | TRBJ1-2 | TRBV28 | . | TGTGCCAGCAGTCCCGGGGGACAGTTCTATGGCTACACCTTC | CASSPGGQFYGYTF
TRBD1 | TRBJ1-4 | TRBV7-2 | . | TGTGCCAGCAGCTTATTGAGGGGGCAAGGAACTAATGAAAAACTGTTTTTT | CASSLLRGQGTNEKLFF
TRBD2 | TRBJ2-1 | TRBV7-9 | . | TGTGCCAGCAGCTCCATAGGGGGACTAGCGGGAAATGAGCAGTTCTTC | CASSSIGGLAGNEQFF
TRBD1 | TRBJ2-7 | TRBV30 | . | TGTGCCTGGAGCCTGGGGACAGGCGGGTTCCTGGAGCAGTACTTC | CAWSLGTGGFLEQYF
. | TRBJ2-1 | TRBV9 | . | TGTGCCAGCAGCGTAGGGACATCCTGGGCCAATGAGCAGTTCTTC | CASSVGTSWANEQFF
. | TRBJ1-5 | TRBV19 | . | TGTGCCAGTTGGGGGGGGGATTTGGGCAATCAGCCCCAGCATTTT | CASWGGDLGNQPQHF
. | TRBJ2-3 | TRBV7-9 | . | TGTGCCAGCAGCTCCCCTGAGGGGAAGCGGGCAGATACGCAGTATTTT | CASSSPEGKRADTQYF
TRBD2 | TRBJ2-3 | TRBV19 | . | TGTGCCAGTCGAGCGGGGGCGAGCACAGATACGCAGTATTTT | CASRAGASTDTQYF
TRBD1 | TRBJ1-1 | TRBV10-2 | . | TGCGCCAGCACCGGTGAGGGGGGACAGTTGAACACTGAAGCTTTCTTT | CASTGEGGQLNTEAFF
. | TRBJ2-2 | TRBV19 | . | TGTGCCAGTAGTATGGAGGGGCACGGCACCGGGGAGCTGTTTTTT | CASSMEGHGTGELFF
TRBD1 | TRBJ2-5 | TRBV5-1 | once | TGCGCCAGCAGCTTCGGACAGGGCGAGGGGACCCAGTACTTC | CASSFGQGEGTQYF
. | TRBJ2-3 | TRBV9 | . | TGTGCCAGCAGCGTAGACCTCAGGGGCGCAACAGATACGCAGTATTTT | CASSVDLRGATDTQYF
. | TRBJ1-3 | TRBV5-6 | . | TGTGCCAGCAGCCCACAGGGACGGCGCCCCTCTGGAAACACCATATATTTT | CASSPQGRRPSGNTIYF
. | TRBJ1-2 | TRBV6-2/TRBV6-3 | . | TGTGCCAGCAGTTACTCGAGAGGCCTCAAGGGCTACACCTTC | CASSYSRGLKGYTF
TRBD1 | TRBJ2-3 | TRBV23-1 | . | TGCGCCAGCAGTCAGCCGAATCGGGGGGACAGGGACGGTACAGATACGCAGTATTTT | CASSQPNRGDRDGTDTQYF
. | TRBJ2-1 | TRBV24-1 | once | TGTGCCACCAGTGATTCGGCGGGGCAGGGTGGCAATGAGCAGTTCTTC | CATSDSAGQGGNEQFF
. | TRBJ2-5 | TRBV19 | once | TGTGCCAGTAGTCCTTTAACGGGAGAGACCCAGTACTTC | CASSPLTGETQYF
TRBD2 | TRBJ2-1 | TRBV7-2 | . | TGTGCCAGCAGCTTTAGCGGGGGGGCCCACAATGAGCAGTTCTTC | CASSFSGGAHNEQFF
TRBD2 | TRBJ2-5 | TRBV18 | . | TGTGCCAGCTCACCACCGGGACTAGCACAAGAGACCCAGTACTTC | CASSPPGLAQETQYF
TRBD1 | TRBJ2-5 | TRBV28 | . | TGTGCCAGCAGTTTCCGGCAGGGGGCTGCCCAAGAGACCCAGTACTTC | CASSFRQGAAQETQYF
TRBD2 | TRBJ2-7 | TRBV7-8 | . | TGTGCCAGCAGCATGGGACTAGCGGTTTACGAGCAGTACTTC | CASSMGLAVYEQYF
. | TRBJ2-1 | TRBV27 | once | TGTGCCAGCAGTTTATCGCGTCTGAACTACAATGAGCAGTTCTTC | CASSLSRLNYNEQFF
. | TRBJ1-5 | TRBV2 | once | TGTGCCAGCAGTGACCGGGGAGGTAGCAATCAGCCCCAGCATTTT | CASSDRGGSNQPQHF
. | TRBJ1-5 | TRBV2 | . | TGTGCCAGCAGTGTGGGGACAAGCCCGCCGACCCAGCATTTT | CASSVGTSPPTQHF
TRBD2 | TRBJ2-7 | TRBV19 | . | TGTGCCAGTAGTATTTTAGCGGGAACCTCCTACGAGCAGTACTTC | CASSILAGTSYEQYF
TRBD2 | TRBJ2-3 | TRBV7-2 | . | TGTGCCAGCAGCTTCCGAGGACTAGCGGGGGGTACGCAGTATTTT | CASSFRGLAGGTQYF
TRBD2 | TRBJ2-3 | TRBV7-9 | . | TGTGCCAGCAGCTTAACTAGCGGCACAGATACGCAGTATTTT | CASSLTSGTDTQYF
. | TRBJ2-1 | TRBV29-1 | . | TGCAGCGTTGAACTATGGGGGCGGGGGGAGCAGTTCTTC | CSVELWGRGEQFF
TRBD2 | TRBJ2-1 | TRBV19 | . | TGTGCCAGTAGTATACAGGGACTAGCGGCCTTTGGGCAGTTCTTC | CASSIQGLAAFGQFF
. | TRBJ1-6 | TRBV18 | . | TGTGCCAGCTCACCAATCGGGGGTGGTGATTCACCCCTCCACTTT | CASSPIGGGDSPLHF
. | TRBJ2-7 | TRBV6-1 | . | TGTGCCAGCAGTTATCTTGGAGCTCTCTACGAGCAGTACTTC | CASSYLGALYEQYF
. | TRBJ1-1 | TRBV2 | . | TGTGCCAGCAGCGATGAACAGAACACTGAAGCTTTCTTT | CASSDEQNTEAFF
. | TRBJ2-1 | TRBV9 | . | TGTGCCAGCAGCTTCAGACTAGTTTGGCCTAATGAGCAGTTCTTC | CASSFRLVWPNEQFF
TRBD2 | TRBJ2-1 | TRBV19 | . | TGTGCCAGTAGTATAGTAGGCGGGGGGGAGCAGTTCTTC | CASSIVGGGEQFF
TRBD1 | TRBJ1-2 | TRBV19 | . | TGTGCCAGTAGTCCGGACAGGGGTTGGGGCGGCTATGGCTACACCTTC | CASSPDRGWGGYGYTF
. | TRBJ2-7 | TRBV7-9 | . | TGTGCCAGCAGCTTCGGGTTAGACGGGACAAGCATGAACTACGAGCAGTACTTC | CASSFGLDGTSMNYEQYF
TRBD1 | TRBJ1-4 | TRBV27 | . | TGTGCCAGCAGGGGGACAGGGGGGTCACGAAATGAAAAACTGTTTTTT | CASRGTGGSRNEKLFF
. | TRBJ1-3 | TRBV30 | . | TGTGCCTGGAGTACCACTTTTGGAAACACCATATATTTT | CAWSTTFGNTIYF
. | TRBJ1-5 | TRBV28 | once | TGTGCCAGCATGACAGCTTCTGGGTGGCCCCAGCATTTT | CASMTASGWPQHF
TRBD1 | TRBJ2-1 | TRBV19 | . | TGTGCCAGTAGTGTCTACAGGGGTAATGAGCAGTTCTTC | CASSVYRGNEQFF
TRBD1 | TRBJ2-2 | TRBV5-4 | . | TGTGCCAGCAGCTTAGCCCCGGGACAGGGCACCGGGGAGCTGTTTTTT | CASSLAPGQGTGELFF
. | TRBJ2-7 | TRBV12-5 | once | TGTGCTAGTGCCCTGGTAACGGTGCCCTACGAGCAGTACTTC | CASALVTVPYEQYF
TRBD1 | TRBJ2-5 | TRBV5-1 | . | TGCGCCAGCAGCCGGGGACAGACTTCAACGGAGACCCAGTACTTC | CASSRGQTSTETQYF
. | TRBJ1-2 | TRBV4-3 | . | TGCGCCAGCAGCCAAGTGGGGGGTAGGGTCGATGGCTACACCTTC | CASSQVGGRVDGYTF
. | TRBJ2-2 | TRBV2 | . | TGTGCCAGCATACAGAACGCAAACACCGGGGAGCTGTTTTTT | CASIQNANTGELFF
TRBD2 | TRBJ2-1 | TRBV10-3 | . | TGTGCCATCGGGACTAGCAATGAGCAGTTCTTC | CAIGTSNEQFF
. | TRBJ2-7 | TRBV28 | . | TGTGCCAGCAGACGTCCGGGACTCAGCTCCTACGAACAGTACTTC | CASRRPGLSSYEQYF
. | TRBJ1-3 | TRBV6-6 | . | TGTGCCAGCCGGGTCCCCCAGATCGACACCATATATTTT | CASRVPQIDTIYF
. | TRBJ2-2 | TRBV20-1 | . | TGCAGTGCTCAGGGATCCGGGGAGCTGTTTTTT | CSAQGSGELFF
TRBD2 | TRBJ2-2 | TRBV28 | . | TGTGCCAGCAGTTTAGGCGGGGGGGCCGGCACCGGGGAGCTGTTTTTT | CASSLGGGAGTGELFF
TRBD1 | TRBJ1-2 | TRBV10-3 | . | TGTGCCATCAGTACAAAAGAAGACAGGGGGTATGGCTACACCTTC | CAISTKEDRGYGYTF
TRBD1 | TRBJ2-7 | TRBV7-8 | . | TGTGCCAGCAGCTTCATCACAGGGGGCGCGTTAGCCGAGCAGTACTTC | CASSFITGGALAEQYF